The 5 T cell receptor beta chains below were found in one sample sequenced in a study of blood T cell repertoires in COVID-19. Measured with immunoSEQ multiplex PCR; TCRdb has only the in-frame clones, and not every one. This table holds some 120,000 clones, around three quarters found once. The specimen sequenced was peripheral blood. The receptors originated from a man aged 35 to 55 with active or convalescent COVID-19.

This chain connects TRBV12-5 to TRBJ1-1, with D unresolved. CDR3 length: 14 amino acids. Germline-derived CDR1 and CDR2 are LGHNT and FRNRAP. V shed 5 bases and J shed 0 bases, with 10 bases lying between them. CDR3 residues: CASGLNGMNTEAFF. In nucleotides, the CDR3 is TGTGCTAGTGGTCTGAACGGGATGAACACTGAAGCTTTCTTT.

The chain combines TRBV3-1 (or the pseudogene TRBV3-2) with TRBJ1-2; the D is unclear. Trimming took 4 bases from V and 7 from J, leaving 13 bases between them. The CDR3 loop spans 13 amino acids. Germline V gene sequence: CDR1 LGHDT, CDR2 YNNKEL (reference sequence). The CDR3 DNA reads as TGTGCCAGCAGCCTACCAAACGGTTTTGGCTACACCTTC. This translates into CASSLPNGFGYTF.

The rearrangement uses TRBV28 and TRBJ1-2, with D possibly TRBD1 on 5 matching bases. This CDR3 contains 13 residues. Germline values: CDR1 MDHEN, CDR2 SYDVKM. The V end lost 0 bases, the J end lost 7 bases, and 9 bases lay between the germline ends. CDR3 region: CASSLWGGTGYTF. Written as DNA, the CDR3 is TGTGCCAGCAGTTTATGGGGGGGGACTGGCTACACCTTC.

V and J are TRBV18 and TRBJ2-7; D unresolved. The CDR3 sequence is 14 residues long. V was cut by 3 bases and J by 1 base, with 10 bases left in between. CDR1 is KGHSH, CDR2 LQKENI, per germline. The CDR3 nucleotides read TGTGCCAGCTCACCCTTGCCGGGTTCCTACGAGCAGTACTTC. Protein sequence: CASSPLPGSYEQYF.

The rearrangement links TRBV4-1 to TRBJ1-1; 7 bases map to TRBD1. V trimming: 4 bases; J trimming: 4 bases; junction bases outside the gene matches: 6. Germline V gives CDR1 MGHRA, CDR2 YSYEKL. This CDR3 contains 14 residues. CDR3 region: CASSRPGGITEAFF. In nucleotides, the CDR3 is TGCGCCAGCAGCCGTCCAGGGGGGATCACTGAAGCTTTCTTT.